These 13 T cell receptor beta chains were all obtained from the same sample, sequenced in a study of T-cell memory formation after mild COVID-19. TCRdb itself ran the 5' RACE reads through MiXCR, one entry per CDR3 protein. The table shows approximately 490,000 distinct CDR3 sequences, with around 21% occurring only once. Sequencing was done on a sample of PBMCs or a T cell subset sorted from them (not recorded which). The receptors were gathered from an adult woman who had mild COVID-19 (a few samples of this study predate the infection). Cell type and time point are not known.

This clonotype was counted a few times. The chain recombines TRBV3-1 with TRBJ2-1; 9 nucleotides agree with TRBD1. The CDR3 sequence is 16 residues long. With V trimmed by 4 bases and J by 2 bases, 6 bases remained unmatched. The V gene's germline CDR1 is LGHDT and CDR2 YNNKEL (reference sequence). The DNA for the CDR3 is TGTGCCAGCAGCCTAAAAGGGACAGGGACCTACAATGAGCAGTTCTTC. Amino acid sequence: CASSLKGTGTYNEQFF.

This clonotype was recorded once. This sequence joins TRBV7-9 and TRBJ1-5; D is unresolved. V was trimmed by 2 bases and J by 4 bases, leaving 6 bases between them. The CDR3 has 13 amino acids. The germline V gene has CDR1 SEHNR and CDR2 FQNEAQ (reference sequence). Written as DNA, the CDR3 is TGTGCCAGCAGCTTAACCCAGAATCAGCCCCAGCATTTT. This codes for CASSLTQNQPQHF.

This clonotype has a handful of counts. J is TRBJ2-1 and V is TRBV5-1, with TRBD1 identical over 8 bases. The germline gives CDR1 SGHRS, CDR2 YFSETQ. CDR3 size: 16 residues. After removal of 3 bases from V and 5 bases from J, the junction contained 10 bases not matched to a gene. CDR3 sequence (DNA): TGCGCCAGCAGCTCGAACAGGGGGACTTACAACAATGAGCAGTTCTTC. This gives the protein CASSSNRGTYNNEQFF.

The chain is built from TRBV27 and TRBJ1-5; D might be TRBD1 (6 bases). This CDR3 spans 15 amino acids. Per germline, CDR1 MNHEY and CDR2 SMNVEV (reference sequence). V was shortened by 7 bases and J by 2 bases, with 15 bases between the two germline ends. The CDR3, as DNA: TGTGCCAGCACCATAAAGGGGGACGGCAATCAGCCCCAGCATTTT. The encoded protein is CASTIKGDGNQPQHF.

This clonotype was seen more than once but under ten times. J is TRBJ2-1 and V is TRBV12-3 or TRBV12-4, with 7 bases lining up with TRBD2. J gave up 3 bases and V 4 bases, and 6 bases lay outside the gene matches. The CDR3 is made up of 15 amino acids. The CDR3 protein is CASSSSGAVYNEQFF. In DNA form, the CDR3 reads TGTGCCAGCAGTTCCAGCGGGGCCGTCTACAATGAGCAGTTCTTC.

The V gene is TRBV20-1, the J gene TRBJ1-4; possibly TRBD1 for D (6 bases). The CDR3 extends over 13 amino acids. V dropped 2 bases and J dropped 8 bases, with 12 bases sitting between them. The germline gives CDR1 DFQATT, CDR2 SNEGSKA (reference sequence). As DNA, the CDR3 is TGCAGTGCTAGATTCAGGGGAGACGAAAAACTGTTTTTT. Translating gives CSARFRGDEKLFF.

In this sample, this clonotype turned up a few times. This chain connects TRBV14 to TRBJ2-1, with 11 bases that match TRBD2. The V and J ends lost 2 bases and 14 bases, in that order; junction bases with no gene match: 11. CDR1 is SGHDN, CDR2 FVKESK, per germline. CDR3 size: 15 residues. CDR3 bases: TGTGCCAGCAGCCAAACGCTAGCGGGGGGCGCCTCGGAGTTCTTC. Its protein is CASSQTLAGGASEFF. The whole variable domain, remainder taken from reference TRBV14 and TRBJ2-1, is EAGVTQFPSHSVIEKGQTVTLRCDPISGHDNLYWYRRVMGKEIKFLLHFVKESKQDESGMPNNRFLAERTGGTYSTLKVQPAELEDSGVYFCASSQTLAGGASEFFGPGTRLTVL.

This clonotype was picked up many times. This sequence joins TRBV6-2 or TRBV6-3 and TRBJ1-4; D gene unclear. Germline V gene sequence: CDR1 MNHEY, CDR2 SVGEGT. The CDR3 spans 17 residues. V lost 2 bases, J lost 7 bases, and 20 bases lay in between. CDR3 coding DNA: TGTGCCAGCAGTTACGCGTTCGGAGGCCCCGCGGGTGAAAAACTGTTTTTT. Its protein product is CASSYAFGGPAGEKLFF.

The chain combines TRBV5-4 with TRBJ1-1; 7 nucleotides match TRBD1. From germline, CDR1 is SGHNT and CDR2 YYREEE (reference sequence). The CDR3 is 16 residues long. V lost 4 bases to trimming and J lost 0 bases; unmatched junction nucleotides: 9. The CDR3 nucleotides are TGTGCCAGCAGCACAGGACAGGTGGGCATGAACACTGAAGCTTTCTTT. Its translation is CASSTGQVGMNTEAFF.

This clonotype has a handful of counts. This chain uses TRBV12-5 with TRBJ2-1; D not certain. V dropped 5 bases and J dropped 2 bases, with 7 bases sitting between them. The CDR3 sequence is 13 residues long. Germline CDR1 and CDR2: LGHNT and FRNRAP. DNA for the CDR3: TGTGCTAGTGGTCCCCGGACCTACAATGAGCAGTTCTTC. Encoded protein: CASGPRTYNEQFF.

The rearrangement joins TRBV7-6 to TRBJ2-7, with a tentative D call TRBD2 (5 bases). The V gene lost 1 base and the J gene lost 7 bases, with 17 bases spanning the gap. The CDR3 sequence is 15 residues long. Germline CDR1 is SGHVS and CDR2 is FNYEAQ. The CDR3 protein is CASSLGALEGREQYF. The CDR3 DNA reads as TGTGCCAGCAGCTTAGGGGCACTAGAGGGAAGAGAGCAGTACTTC.

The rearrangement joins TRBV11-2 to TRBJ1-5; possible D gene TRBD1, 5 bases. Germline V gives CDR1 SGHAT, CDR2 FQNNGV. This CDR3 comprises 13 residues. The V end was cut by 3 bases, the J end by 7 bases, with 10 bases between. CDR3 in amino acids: CASSLIWGQPQHF. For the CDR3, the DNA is TGTGCCAGCAGCTTGATATGGGGCCAGCCCCAGCATTTT.

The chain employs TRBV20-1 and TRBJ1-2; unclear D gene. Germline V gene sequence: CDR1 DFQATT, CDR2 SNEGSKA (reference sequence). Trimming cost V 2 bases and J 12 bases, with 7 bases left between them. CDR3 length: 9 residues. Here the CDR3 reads CSARIQDTF. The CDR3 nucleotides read TGCAGTGCTAGAATTCAGGACACCTTC.